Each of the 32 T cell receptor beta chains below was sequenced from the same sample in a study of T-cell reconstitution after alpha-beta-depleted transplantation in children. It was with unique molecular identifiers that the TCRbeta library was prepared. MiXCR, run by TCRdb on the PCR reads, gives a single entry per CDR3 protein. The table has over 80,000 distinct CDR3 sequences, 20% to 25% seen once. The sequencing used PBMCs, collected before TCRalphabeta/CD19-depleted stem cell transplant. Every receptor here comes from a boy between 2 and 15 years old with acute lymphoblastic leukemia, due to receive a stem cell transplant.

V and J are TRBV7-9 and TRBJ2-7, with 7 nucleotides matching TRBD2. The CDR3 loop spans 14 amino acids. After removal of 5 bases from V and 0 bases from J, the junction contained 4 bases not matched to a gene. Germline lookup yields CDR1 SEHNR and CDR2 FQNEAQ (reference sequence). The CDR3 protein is CASSPGGSSYEQYF. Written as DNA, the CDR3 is TGTGCCAGCAGCCCCGGGGGGAGCTCCTACGAGCAGTACTTC.

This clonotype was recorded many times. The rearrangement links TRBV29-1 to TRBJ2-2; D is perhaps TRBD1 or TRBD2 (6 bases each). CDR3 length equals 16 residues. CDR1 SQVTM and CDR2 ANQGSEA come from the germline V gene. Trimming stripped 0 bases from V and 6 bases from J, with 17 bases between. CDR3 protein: CSVEESGAQVAGELFF. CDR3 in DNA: TGCAGCGTTGAAGAGTCGGGGGCGCAGGTGGCCGGGGAGCTGTTTTTT.

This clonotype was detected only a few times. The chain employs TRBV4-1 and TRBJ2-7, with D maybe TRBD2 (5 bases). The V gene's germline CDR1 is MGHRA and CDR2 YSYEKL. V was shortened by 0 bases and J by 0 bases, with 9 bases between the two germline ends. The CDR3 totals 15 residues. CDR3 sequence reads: CASSQERRPSYEQYF. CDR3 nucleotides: TGCGCCAGCAGCCAAGAGAGGAGGCCCTCCTACGAGCAGTACTTC.

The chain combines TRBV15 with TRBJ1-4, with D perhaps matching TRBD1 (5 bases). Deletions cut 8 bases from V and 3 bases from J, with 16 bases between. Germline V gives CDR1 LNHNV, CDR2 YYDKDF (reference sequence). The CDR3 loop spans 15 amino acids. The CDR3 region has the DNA TGTGCCACCGGCGGTATGGCCAGGGCTAATGAAAAACTGTTTTTT. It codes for CATGGMARANEKLFF.

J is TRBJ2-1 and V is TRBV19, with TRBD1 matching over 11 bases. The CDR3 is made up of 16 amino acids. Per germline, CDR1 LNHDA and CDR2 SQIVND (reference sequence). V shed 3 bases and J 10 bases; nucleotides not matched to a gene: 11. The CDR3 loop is CASSISGTGGGGEQFF. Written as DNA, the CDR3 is TGTGCCAGTAGTATCTCCGGGACAGGGGGTGGAGGGGAGCAGTTCTTC.

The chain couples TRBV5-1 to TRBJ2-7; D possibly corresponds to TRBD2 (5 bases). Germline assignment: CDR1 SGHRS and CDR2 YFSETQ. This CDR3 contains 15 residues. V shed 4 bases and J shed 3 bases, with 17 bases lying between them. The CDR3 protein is CASSMSGEALYEQYF. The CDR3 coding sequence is TGCGCCAGCAGCATGAGCGGAGAGGCACTCTACGAGCAGTACTTC.

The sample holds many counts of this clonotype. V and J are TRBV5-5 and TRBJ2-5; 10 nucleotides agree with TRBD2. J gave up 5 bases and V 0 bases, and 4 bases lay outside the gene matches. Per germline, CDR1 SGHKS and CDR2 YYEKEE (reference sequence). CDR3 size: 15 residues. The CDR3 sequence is CASSLGTSGRETQYF. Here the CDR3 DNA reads TGTGCCAGCAGCTTGGGGACTAGCGGTCGGGAGACCCAGTACTTC.

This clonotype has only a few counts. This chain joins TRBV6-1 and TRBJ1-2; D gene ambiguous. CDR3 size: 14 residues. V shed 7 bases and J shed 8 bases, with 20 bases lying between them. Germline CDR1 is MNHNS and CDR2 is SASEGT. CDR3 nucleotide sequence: TGTGCCAGCATCCAAATATCGGGAGCCAACGGCTACACCTTC. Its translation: CASIQISGANGYTF.

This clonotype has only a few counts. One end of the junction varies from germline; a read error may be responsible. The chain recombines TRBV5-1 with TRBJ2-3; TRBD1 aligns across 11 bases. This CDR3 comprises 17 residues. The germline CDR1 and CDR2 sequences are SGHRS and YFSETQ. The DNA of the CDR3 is TGCGCCAGCAGCTTGGGGACAGGGGGCGCCTGGGGAGATGCGCAGTATTTT. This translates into CASSLGTGGAWGDAQYF.

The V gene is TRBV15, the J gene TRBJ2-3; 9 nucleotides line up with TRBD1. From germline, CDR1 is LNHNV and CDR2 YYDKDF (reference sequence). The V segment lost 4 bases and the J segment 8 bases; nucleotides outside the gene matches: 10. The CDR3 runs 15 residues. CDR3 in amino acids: CATSKVDRGGATQYF. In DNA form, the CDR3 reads TGTGCCACCAGCAAGGTGGACAGGGGTGGTGCTACGCAGTATTTT. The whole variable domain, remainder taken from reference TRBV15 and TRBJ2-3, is DAMVIQNPRYQVTQFGKPVTLSCSQTLNHNVMYWYQQKSSQAPKLLFHYYDKDFNNEADTPDNFQSRRPNTSFCFLDIRSPGLGDTAMYLCATSKVDRGGATQYFGPGTRLTVL.

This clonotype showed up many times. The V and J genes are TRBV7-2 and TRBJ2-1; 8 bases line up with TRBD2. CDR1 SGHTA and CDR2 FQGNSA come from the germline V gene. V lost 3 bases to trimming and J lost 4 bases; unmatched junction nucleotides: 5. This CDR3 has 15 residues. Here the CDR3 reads CASSLRGATYNEQFF. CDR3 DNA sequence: TGTGCCAGCAGCTTGCGGGGGGCCACTTACAATGAGCAGTTCTTC.

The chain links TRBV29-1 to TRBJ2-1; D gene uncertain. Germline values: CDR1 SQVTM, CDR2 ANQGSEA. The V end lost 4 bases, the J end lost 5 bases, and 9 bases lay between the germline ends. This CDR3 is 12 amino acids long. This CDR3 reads CSVAHVHNEQFF. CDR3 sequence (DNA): TGCAGCGTTGCGCATGTCCACAATGAGCAGTTCTTC.

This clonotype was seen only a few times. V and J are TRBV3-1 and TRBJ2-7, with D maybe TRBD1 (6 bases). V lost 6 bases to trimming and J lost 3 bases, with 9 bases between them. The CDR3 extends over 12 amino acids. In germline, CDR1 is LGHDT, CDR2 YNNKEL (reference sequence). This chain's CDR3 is CASSRTVYEQYF. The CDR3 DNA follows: TGTGCCAGCAGTCGGACAGTCTACGAGCAGTACTTC.

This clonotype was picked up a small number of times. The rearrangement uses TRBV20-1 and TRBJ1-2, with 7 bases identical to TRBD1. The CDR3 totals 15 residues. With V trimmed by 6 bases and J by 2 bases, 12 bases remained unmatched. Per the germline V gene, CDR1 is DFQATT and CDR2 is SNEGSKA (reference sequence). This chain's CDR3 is CSAPFGQVGNYGYTF. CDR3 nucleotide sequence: TGCAGTGCCCCCTTTGGACAGGTCGGAAACTATGGCTACACCTTC.

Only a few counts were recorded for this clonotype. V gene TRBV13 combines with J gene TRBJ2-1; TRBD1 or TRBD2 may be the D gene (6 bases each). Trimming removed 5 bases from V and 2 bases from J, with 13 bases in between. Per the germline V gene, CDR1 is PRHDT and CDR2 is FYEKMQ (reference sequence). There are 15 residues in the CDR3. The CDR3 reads CASSTSGGTYNEQFF. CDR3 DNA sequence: TGTGCCAGCAGCACATCCGGGGGCACCTACAATGAGCAGTTCTTC.

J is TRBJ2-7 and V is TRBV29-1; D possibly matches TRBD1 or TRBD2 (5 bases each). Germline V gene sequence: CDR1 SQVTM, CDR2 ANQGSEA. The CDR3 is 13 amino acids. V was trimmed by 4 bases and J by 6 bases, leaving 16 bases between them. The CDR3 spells CSVAGTSTGEQYF. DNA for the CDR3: TGCAGCGTTGCCGGGACCTCGACTGGCGAGCAGTACTTC.

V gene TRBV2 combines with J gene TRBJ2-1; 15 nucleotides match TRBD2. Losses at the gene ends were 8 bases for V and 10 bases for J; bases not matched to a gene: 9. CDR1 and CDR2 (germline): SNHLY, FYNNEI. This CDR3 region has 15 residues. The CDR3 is CASGRTSGGAGEQFF. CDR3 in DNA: TGTGCCAGCGGTAGGACTAGCGGGGGGGCAGGAGAGCAGTTCTTC.

The CDR3 loop is CASRSNLGSGNTIYF. The CDR3 DNA reads as TGTGCCAGCAGATCGAATCTGGGCTCTGGAAACACCATATATTTT. The rearrangement joins TRBV28 to TRBJ1-3; no clear D. With 6 bases removed from V and 0 bases from J, the gap between germline ends came to 12 bases. Germline V gives CDR1 MDHEN, CDR2 SYDVKM. The length of the CDR3 is 15 residues.

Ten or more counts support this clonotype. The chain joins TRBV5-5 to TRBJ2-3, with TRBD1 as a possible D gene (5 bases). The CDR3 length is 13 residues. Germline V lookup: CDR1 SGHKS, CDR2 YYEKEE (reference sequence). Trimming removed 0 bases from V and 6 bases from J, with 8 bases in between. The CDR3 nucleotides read TGTGCCAGCAGCTTGGCAGGGTCGGATACGCAGTATTTT. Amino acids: CASSLAGSDTQYF.

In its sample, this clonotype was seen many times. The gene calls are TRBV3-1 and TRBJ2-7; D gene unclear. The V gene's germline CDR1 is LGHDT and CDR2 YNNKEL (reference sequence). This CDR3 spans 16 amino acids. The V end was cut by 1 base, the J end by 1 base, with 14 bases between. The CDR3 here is CASSQVFGRSSYEQYF. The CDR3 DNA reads TGTGCCAGCAGCCAAGTATTCGGCAGAAGTTCCTACGAGCAGTACTTC.

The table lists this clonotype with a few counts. CDR3 amino acids: CASSLDGGGNTDTQYF. The CDR3 region has the DNA TGTGCCAGCAGCTTGGATGGCGGGGGAAACACAGATACGCAGTATTTT. V usage is TRBV5-4 and J usage is TRBJ2-3; TRBD2 matches 7 bases. Trimming removed 0 bases from V and 2 bases from J; junction bases left unmatched: 6. Germline V gene lookup returns CDR1 SGHNT and CDR2 YYREEE (reference sequence). The CDR3 runs 16 residues.

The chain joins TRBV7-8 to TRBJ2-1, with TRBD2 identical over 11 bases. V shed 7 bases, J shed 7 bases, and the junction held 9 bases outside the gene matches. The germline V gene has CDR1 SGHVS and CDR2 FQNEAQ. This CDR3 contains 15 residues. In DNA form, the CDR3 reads TGTGCCAGCAACTACCTCTTAGCGGGAGGGAATGAGCAGTTCTTC. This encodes CASNYLLAGGNEQFF. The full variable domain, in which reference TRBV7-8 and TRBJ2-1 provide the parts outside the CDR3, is GAGVSQSPRYKVAKRGQDVALRCDPISGHVSLFWYQQALGQGPEFLTYFQNEAQLDKSGLPSDRFFAERPEGSVSTLKIQRTQQEDSAVYLCASNYLLAGGNEQFFGPGTRLTVL.

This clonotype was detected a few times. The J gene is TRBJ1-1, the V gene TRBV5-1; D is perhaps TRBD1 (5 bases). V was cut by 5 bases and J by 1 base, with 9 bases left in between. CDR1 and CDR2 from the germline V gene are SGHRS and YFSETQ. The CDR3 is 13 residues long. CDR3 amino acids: CASRSTGNTEAFF. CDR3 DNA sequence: TGCGCCAGCAGGTCTACAGGGAACACTGAAGCTTTCTTT. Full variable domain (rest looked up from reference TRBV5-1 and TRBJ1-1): KAGVTQTPRYLIKTRGQQVTLSCSPISGHRSVSWYQQTPGQGLQFLFEYFSETQRNKGNFPGRFSGRQFSNSRSEMNVSTLELGDSALYLCASRSTGNTEAFFGQGTRLTVV.

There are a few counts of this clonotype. CDR3 sequence: CASSVDHSGNTIYF. As DNA, the CDR3 is TGTGCCAGCAGCGTAGACCACTCTGGAAACACCATATATTTT. The V and J genes are TRBV9 and TRBJ1-3, with D uncertain. The CDR3 spans 14 residues. V lost 0 bases to trimming and J lost 0 bases, with 4 bases between them. CDR1 SGDLS and CDR2 YYNGEE come from the germline V gene.

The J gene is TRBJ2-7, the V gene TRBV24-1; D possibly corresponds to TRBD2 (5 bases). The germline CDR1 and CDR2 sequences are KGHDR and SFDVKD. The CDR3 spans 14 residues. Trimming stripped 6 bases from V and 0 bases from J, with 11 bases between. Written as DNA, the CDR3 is TGTGCCACCAGTCCGGACGGGGACTCCTACGAGCAGTACTTC. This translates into CATSPDGDSYEQYF.

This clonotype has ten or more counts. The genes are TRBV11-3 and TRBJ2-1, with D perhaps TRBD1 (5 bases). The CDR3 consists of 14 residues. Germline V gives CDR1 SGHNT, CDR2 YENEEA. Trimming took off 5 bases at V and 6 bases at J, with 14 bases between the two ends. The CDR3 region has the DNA TGTGCCAGCAGCCCGGGCCAGGGAAGCAATGAGCAGTTCTTC. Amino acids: CASSPGQGSNEQFF.

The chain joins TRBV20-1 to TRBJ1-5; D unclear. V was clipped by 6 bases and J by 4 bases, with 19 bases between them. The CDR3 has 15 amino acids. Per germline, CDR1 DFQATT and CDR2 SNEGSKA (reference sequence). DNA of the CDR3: TGCAGTGCCGCGAACCCGACTATCCCAAATCAGCCCCAGCATTTT. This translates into CSAANPTIPNQPQHF.

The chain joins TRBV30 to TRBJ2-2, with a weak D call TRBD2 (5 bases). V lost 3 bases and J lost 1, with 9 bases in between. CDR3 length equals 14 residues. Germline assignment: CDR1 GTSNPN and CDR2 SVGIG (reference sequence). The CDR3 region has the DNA TGTGCCTGGAGGAGAGGGTGGAACACCGGGGAGCTGTTTTTT. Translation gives CAWRRGWNTGELFF.

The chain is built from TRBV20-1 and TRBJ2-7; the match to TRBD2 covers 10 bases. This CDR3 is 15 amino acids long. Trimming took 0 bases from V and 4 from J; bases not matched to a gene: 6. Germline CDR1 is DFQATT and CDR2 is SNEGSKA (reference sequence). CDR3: CSARDWTSGRYEQYF. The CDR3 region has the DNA TGCAGTGCTAGAGATTGGACTAGCGGACGATACGAGCAGTACTTC.

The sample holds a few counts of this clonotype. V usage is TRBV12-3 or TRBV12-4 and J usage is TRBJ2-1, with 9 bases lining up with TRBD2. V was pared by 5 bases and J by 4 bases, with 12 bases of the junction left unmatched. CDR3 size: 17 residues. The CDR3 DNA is TGTGCCAGCAGTGGTAGCGGGAGAGGGGGGGTGTACAATGAGCAGTTCTTC. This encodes CASSGSGRGGVYNEQFF.

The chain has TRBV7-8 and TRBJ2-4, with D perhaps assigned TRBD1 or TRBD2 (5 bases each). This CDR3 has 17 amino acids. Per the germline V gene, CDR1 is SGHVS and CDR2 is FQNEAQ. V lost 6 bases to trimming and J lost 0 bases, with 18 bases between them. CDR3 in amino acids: CASSGPGAELAKNIQYF. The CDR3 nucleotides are TGTGCCAGCAGTGGCCCCGGGGCGGAGCTAGCCAAAAACATTCAGTACTTC.

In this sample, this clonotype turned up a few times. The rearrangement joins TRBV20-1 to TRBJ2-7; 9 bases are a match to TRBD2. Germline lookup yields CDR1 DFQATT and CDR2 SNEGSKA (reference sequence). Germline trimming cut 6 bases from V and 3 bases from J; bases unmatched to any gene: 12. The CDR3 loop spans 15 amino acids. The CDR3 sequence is CSAFRGGTSNYEQYF. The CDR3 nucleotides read TGCAGTGCCTTCAGAGGCGGGACTAGCAACTACGAGCAGTACTTC.